A single sample gave rise to the 8 T cell receptor beta chains below, sequenced in a study of shared clonotypes between healthy human individuals. Measured with immunoSEQ multiplex PCR; TCRdb has only the in-frame clones, and not every one. Of over a million clones in the sample, about 70% were seen once. The source material was memory CD4+ T cells sorted from blood. Subset specified: CD45RA-negative fraction. The receptors come from a young man in good health.

CDR3 sequence: CATRRGQGAYEQYF. CDR3 in DNA: TGTGCCACCAGGCGGGGACAGGGGGCCTACGAGCAGTACTTC. V and J are TRBV6-5 and TRBJ2-7; 11 nucleotides line up with TRBD1. CDR3 length: 14 residues. Germline-derived CDR1 and CDR2 are MNHEY and SVGAGI. V shed 10 bases and J 2 bases; nucleotides not matched to a gene: 7.

The chain couples TRBV2 to TRBJ2-3, with TRBD1 identical over 10 bases. CDR3 length: 15 residues. V trimming: 5 bases; J trimming: 5 bases; junction bases outside the gene matches: 7. Germline values: CDR1 SNHLY, CDR2 FYNNEI. The CDR3 DNA reads as TGTGCCAGCAGTTGGACAGGGGGTAAGGGAGATACGCAGTATTTT. It translates to CASSWTGGKGDTQYF.

This clone was seen only a few times. This rearrangement joins TRBV14 to TRBJ1-1; D is uncertain. CDR3 length equals 16 residues. Germline CDR1 reads SGHDN; CDR2 reads FVKESK. With 0 bases removed from V and 0 bases from J, the gap between germline ends came to 11 bases. This CDR3 is CASSQEWPLVNTEAFF. The CDR3 coding sequence is TGTGCCAGCAGCCAAGAGTGGCCGTTGGTGAACACTGAAGCTTTCTTT.

The chain uses TRBV6-1 and TRBJ1-6; D remains ambiguous. The length of the CDR3 is 12 residues. Germline lookup yields CDR1 MNHNS and CDR2 SASEGT. V was cut by 5 bases and J by 9 bases, with 8 bases left in between. CDR3 in amino acids: CASSLMGSPLHF. The CDR3 bases are TGTGCCAGCAGTCTCATGGGTTCACCCCTCCACTTT.

This clone was counted a single time. The V gene is TRBV6-5, the J gene TRBJ2-5; 8 bases are shared with TRBD1. V lost 7 bases, J lost 4 bases, and 5 bases stayed unmatched. Germline V gene sequence: CDR1 MNHEY, CDR2 SVGAGI. The CDR3 is 13 residues long. For the CDR3, the DNA is TGTGCCAGCAAAAAGGACAGGGCAGAGACCCAGTACTTC. It yields the protein CASKKDRAETQYF.

This rearrangement joins TRBV30 to TRBJ2-7, with D maybe TRBD1 (6 bases). This CDR3 region has 14 residues. V shed 6 bases and J shed 6 bases, with 21 bases lying between them. Looked up from germline, CDR1 is GTSNPN and CDR2 is SVGIG (reference sequence). The CDR3 nucleotides read TGTGCCTGTGGGGGCAGGGAACAAGTCGGCGAGCAGTACTTC. Its translation: CACGGREQVGEQYF.

The chain employs TRBV6-1 and TRBJ1-5; the D is unclear. Germline V lookup: CDR1 MNHNS, CDR2 SASEGT. Trimming took off 2 bases at V and 6 bases at J, with 14 bases between the two ends. CDR3 length: 15 residues. The CDR3 sequence: CASSEFSSGVQPQHF. DNA of the CDR3: TGTGCCAGCAGTGAATTCTCCTCGGGCGTTCAGCCCCAGCATTTT.

The table lists this clone with a few counts. The rearrangement uses TRBV28 and TRBJ1-4; D remains unclear. The V end was cut by 3 bases, the J end by 7 bases, with 6 bases between. The CDR3 totals 12 residues. Looked up from germline, CDR1 is MDHEN and CDR2 is SYDVKM. CDR3: CASSLRPEKLFF. The CDR3 nucleotides are TGTGCCAGCAGTTTGAGGCCTGAAAAACTGTTTTTT.